The 5 T cell receptor beta chains in this list originate from one sample, sequenced in a study of T cell responses to AZD1222 COVID-19 vaccine. The table came from immunoSEQ multiplex PCR; TCRdb's copy has only in-frame clones and leaves some out. Among about 130,000 clones, 75% to 90% were seen once, and the ten largest hold 5.5% to 7%. Sequencing used peripheral blood, obtained on day 0 of AZD1222 vaccination. These receptors were taken from an adult in good health.

The CDR3 loop reads CASSASGGIGTGELFF. The CDR3 DNA follows: TGTGCCAGCAGCGCTAGCGGGGGGATTGGCACCGGGGAGCTGTTTTTT. The chain carries TRBV9 and TRBJ2-2; TRBD2 agrees at 11 bases. The germline gives CDR1 SGDLS, CDR2 YYNGEE. The CDR3 is 16 residues long. Trimming at V came to 3 bases and at J to 4 bases, leaving 5 bases not matched to a gene. The complete variable domain, with remaining parts taken from reference TRBV9 and TRBJ2-2, reads DSGVTQTPKHLITATGQRVTLRCSPRSGDLSVYWYQQSLDQGLQFLIQYYNGEERAKGNILERFSAQQFPDLHSELNLSSLELGDSALYFCASSASGGIGTGELFFGEGSRLTVL.

The chain recombines TRBV5-4 with TRBJ2-7; D remains ambiguous. The V end lost 5 bases, the J end lost 2 bases, and 11 bases lay between the germline ends. CDR1 is SGHNT, CDR2 YYREEE, per germline (reference sequence). The length of the CDR3 is 13 residues. CDR3 loop: CASRDRATYEQYF. In nucleotides, the CDR3 is TGTGCCAGCAGGGACCGGGCAACCTACGAGCAGTACTTC.

The chain couples TRBV7-6 to TRBJ1-4; D is ambiguous. Trimming stripped 5 bases from V and 3 bases from J, with 7 bases between. The germline CDR1 and CDR2 sequences are SGHVS and FNYEAQ. This CDR3 comprises 13 residues. CDR3 sequence: CASSPEANEKLFF. The CDR3 DNA is TGTGCCAGCAGCCCAGAGGCTAATGAAAAACTGTTTTTT.

The chain carries TRBV7-2 and TRBJ1-2, with D unclear. The length of the CDR3 is 14 residues. V lost 3 bases and J 3 bases, leaving 11 bases between the germline ends. Germline loops: CDR1 SGHTA, CDR2 FQGNSA. The CDR3 loop is CASSFGPSDYGYTF. For the CDR3, the DNA is TGTGCCAGCAGCTTTGGGCCCTCAGACTATGGCTACACCTTC. Full variable domain (missing parts from reference TRBV7-2 and TRBJ1-2): GAGVSQSPSNKVTEKGKDVELRCDPISGHTALYWYRQSLGQGLEFLIYFQGNSAPDKSGLPSDRFSAERTGGSVSTLTIQRTQQEDSAVYLCASSFGPSDYGYTFGSGTRLTVV.

This clone has just one count. The chain combines TRBV5-4 with TRBJ2-1; weak D call: TRBD1 (7 bases). This CDR3 spans 15 amino acids. Per germline, CDR1 SGHNT and CDR2 YYREEE (reference sequence). Trimming took 4 bases from V and 4 from J, leaving 15 bases between them. CDR3 in amino acids: CASSQTGDSYNEQFF. CDR3 nucleotide sequence: TGTGCCAGCAGCCAAACAGGGGACTCGTACAATGAGCAGTTCTTC.